These T cell receptor beta chains were read from a single sample in a study of T cell repertoires in cytomegalovirus infection. MiXCR was run by TCRdb on the reads, yielding one entry per CDR3 protein. This sample has 450,000 to 600,000 distinct CDR3 sequences, with 30% to 35% found just once. The antigens these receptors bind are not known. Sequencing used cultured PBMCs, obtained from culture after CMV antigen stimulation. All receptors derive from a human donor in good health (CMV status not recorded). Some clones in this sample may be carry-over from other donors' samples. The CDR3 runs from the conserved cysteine through the conserved F or W. D genes are given only for firm matches. Some rows mark clone size as missing; the rest say once, few, many or name a class of expanded clone.

v_call	j_call	d_call	clone_size	cdr3_nt	cdr3_aa
TRBV12-3/TRBV12-4	TRBJ2-3	TRBD2	NA	TGTGCCAGCAGTTTTAGGGAGGGATTTGCTAGCACAGATACGCAGTATTTT	CASSFREGFASTDTQYF
TRBV10-3	TRBJ2-1	NA	NA	TGTGCCATCAGTGCAAACAATGAGCAGTTCTTC	CAISANNEQFF
TRBV7-2	TRBJ2-1	TRBD2	NA	TGTGCCAGCAGCGTACCGACTAGCGGGAGGGGAAATGAGCAGTTCTTC	CASSVPTSGRGNEQFF
TRBV7-2	TRBJ1-2	NA	NA	TGTGCCAGCAGCTTAATTAACGGCGGTGGCTACACCTTC	CASSLINGGGYTF
TRBV19	TRBJ2-4	TRBD2	NA	TGTGCCAGTAGTCCATCTAGCGGGAGCTTAGTCGCGACCAAAAACATTCAGTACTTC	CASSPSSGSLVATKNIQYF
TRBV7-2	TRBJ2-4	NA	NA	TGTGCCAGCAGCTTAAATGCGGGACCGCGAGGAGGCATTCAGTACTTC	CASSLNAGPRGGIQYF
TRBV7-2	TRBJ2-2	TRBD2	few	TGTGCCAGCAGATTACTAGCGGGAGGGGCCACCGGGGAGCTGTTTTTT	CASRLLAGGATGELFF
TRBV29-1	TRBJ2-3	NA	NA	TGCAGCGTTGTAGGGGGGAGCTTCCTCACAGATACGCAGTATTTT	CSVVGGSFLTDTQYF
TRBV6-2/TRBV6-3	TRBJ2-1	NA	few	TGTGCCAGCAGTTACTTTCTCAGCTCCTACAATGAGCAGTTCTTC	CASSYFLSSYNEQFF
TRBV28	TRBJ1-2	NA	few	TGTGCCAGCAGATTCTCCAGACAGGACTATGGCTACACCTTC	CASRFSRQDYGYTF
TRBV7-9	TRBJ2-1	TRBD2	large	TGTGCCAGCAGCCTAATCGGACTAGCGAACTACAATGAGCAGTTCTTC	CASSLIGLANYNEQFF
TRBV5-4	TRBJ2-7	TRBD1	few	TGTGCCAGCAGCTTGTCTCTCGGGACAGGCCACTACGAGCAGTACTTC	CASSLSLGTGHYEQYF
TRBV27	TRBJ2-1	TRBD2	few	TGTGCCAGCAGTTGGGGACTAGCGGGAGTGGAGCAGTTCTTC	CASSWGLAGVEQFF
TRBV4-1	TRBJ2-7	NA	few	TGCGCCAGCAGCCAAGATGGGACACCCTACGAGCAGTACTTC	CASSQDGTPYEQYF
TRBV7-2	TRBJ2-5	NA	many	TGTGCCAGCAGCTCTGCCCACCCTGCGCGTAAGGAGACCCAGTACTTC	CASSSAHPARKETQYF
TRBV6-8	TRBJ2-7	NA	NA	TGTGCCAGCAGTTACATCGGGAAATACGAGCAGTACTTC	CASSYIGKYEQYF
TRBV6-5	TRBJ2-5	TRBD2	NA	TGTGCCAGCAGTTACCTCACTAGCGGGGGAGAGACCCAGTACTTC	CASSYLTSGGETQYF
TRBV7-2	TRBJ2-6	NA	many	TGTGCCAGCAGCTTAGCACCCTCTGGGGCCAACGTCCTGACTTTC	CASSLAPSGANVLTF
TRBV7-8	TRBJ1-1	NA	NA	TGTGCCAGCAGCTTGGGGCGGGACTTCCAAGCTTTCTTT	CASSLGRDFQAFF
TRBV7-9	TRBJ1-1	TRBD1	few	TGTGCCAGCAGCTCAACAGGGGGGATGAACACTGAAGCTTTCTTT	CASSSTGGMNTEAFF
TRBV6-5	TRBJ1-3	TRBD1	few	TGTGCCAGCAGTTATAGCCCGGACAGGAGCTCTGGAAACACCATATATTTT	CASSYSPDRSSGNTIYF
TRBV7-3	TRBJ2-7	TRBD1	NA	TGTGCCAGCAGCCCGGGACAGCTAGAGCAGTACTTC	CASSPGQLEQYF